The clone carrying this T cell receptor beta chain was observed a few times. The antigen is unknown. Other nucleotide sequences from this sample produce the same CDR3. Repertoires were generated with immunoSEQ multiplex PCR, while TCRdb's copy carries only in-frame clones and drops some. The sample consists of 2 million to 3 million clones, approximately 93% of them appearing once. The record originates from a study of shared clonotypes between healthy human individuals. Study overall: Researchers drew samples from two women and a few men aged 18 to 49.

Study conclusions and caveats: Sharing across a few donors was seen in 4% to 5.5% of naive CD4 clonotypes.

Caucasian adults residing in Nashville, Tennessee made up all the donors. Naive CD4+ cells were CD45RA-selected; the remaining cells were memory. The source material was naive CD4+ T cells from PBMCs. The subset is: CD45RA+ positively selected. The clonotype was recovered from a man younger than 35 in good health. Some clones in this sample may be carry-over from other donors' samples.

CDR3 protein: CASSLWGAGGYTF. CDR3 sequence (DNA): TGTGCCAGCAGCCTCTGGGGGGCAGGTGGCTACACCTTC. This sequence joins TRBV28 and TRBJ1-2; D perhaps matches TRBD1 (6 bases). V gave up 6 bases and J gave up 7 bases, with 15 bases separating them. This CDR3 comprises 13 residues. Germline assignment: CDR1 MDHEN and CDR2 SYDVKM.